Listed here are 19 T cell receptor beta chains from one sample, sequenced in a study of T cell responses to AZD1222 COVID-19 vaccine. TCRdb's copy holds only in-frame clones and misses some; the assay was immunoSEQ multiplex PCR. The table shows about 150,000 clones, with about 88% occurring only once. The sample was peripheral blood, taken on day 0 of AZD1222 vaccination. The receptors were gathered from an adult in good health.

The chain employs TRBV7-6 and TRBJ2-6; D may be TRBD2 (5 bases). The CDR3 covers 15 residues. The ends were cut back, 5 bases at V and 4 bases at J, with 12 bases in the middle. From germline, CDR1 is SGHVS and CDR2 FNYEAQ. The CDR3: CASSRNAGGANVLTF. The DNA of the CDR3 is TGTGCCAGCAGCCGTAACGCGGGCGGGGCCAACGTCCTGACTTTC.

Concerning this clone: This same CDR3 is encoded by further DNA sequences in the sample. V gene TRBV5-1 combines with J gene TRBJ1-3; D is undetermined. Germline V gene data show CDR1 as SGHRS and CDR2 as YFSETQ. The CDR3 extends over 14 amino acids. V was shortened by 0 bases and J by 0 bases, with 4 bases between the two germline ends. The DNA for the CDR3 is TGCGCCAGCAGCTTGGGTAGCTCTGGAAACACCATATATTTT. This gives the protein CASSLGSSGNTIYF.

The rearrangement uses TRBV9 and TRBJ2-5, with 8 bases aligning to TRBD1. The CDR3 loop spans 15 amino acids. Germline V gives CDR1 SGDLS, CDR2 YYNGEE. The trim removed 0 bases at V and 4 bases at J, leaving 5 bases unmatched. The CDR3 DNA reads TGTGCCAGCAGCGTAGCTCCAGGGGGCGGAGAGACCCAGTACTTC. Its translation is CASSVAPGGGETQYF.

The chain employs TRBV5-1 and TRBJ2-3; possible D gene TRBD2, 6 bases. CDR1 is SGHRS and CDR2 is YFSETQ in the germline V gene. The V end lost 4 bases, the J end lost 5 bases, and 14 bases lay between the germline ends. The CDR3 loop spans 14 amino acids. The CDR3 region is CASSPRRGIDTQYF. CDR3 nucleotide sequence: TGCGCCAGCAGCCCCCGCCGGGGGATAGATACGCAGTATTTT.

Only a few counts were recorded for this clone. The rearrangement links TRBV5-1 to TRBJ2-3; D uncertain. Deletions cut 5 bases from V and 0 bases from J, with 16 bases between. CDR1 and CDR2 (germline): SGHRS, YFSETQ. The CDR3 has 16 amino acids. The chain's CDR3 is CASSSVVGPSTDTQYF. CDR3 coding DNA: TGCGCCAGCAGTTCCGTGGTGGGTCCAAGCACAGATACGCAGTATTTT. The full variable domain, rest sourced from reference TRBV5-1 and TRBJ2-3, is KAGVTQTPRYLIKTRGQQVTLSCSPISGHRSVSWYQQTPGQGLQFLFEYFSETQRNKGNFPGRFSGRQFSNSRSEMNVSTLELGDSALYLCASSSVVGPSTDTQYFGPGTRLTVL.

CDR3 in amino acids: CASSYDPNTEAFF. The CDR3, as DNA: TGTGCCAGCAGTTACGACCCGAACACTGAAGCTTTCTTT. The rearrangement uses TRBV6-5 and TRBJ1-1; D is unclear. CDR1 is MNHEY and CDR2 is SVGAGI in the germline V gene. V lost 2 bases to trimming and J lost 1 base, with 5 bases between them. CDR3 length: 13 amino acids.

The J gene is TRBJ1-5, the V gene TRBV2; D is uncertain. The CDR3 length is 12 residues. Trimming removed 7 bases from V and 6 bases from J, with 10 bases in between. Germline V gene data show CDR1 as SNHLY and CDR2 as FYNNEI. As DNA, the CDR3 is TGTGCCAGCAACGGCCCAGGTCAGCCCCAGCATTTT. This encodes CASNGPGQPQHF.

The V call is TRBV29-1, the J call TRBJ2-2; 12 bases match TRBD1. The CDR3 extends over 14 amino acids. The V and J ends lost 7 bases and 2 bases, in that order; junction bases with no gene match: 2. CDR1 is SQVTM and CDR2 is ANQGSEA in the germline V gene. The CDR3 nucleotides read TGCAGCGCCGGGACAGGGGGCAACACCGGGGAGCTGTTTTTT. This encodes CSAGTGGNTGELFF.

The chain joins TRBV6-2 or TRBV6-3 to TRBJ2-7; D call uncertain. CDR1 and CDR2 (germline): MNHEY, SVGEGT. With 2 bases removed from V and 7 bases from J, the gap between germline ends came to 9 bases. The CDR3 sequence is 12 residues long. The CDR3 here is CASSYGAQEQYF. The CDR3 coding sequence is TGTGCCAGCAGTTACGGTGCGCAAGAGCAGTACTTC.

This clone was picked up one time. V is TRBV11-2 and J is TRBJ2-7; D unresolved. The CDR3 runs 14 residues. CDR1 is SGHAT and CDR2 is FQNNGV in the germline V gene. V lost 0 bases and J 4 bases, leaving 10 bases between the germline ends. CDR3 in amino acids: CASSLEMALYEQYF. DNA for the CDR3: TGTGCCAGCAGCTTAGAAATGGCCTTATACGAGCAGTACTTC.

The chain links TRBV25-1 to TRBJ1-1, with unresolved D. Trimming left V 6 bases short and J 1 base short, with 6 bases between. CDR1 is MGHDK, CDR2 SYGVNS, per germline. The CDR3 extends over 12 amino acids. The CDR3, as DNA: TGTGCCAGCAGGGCCGGGAACACTGAAGCTTTCTTT. Encoded protein: CASRAGNTEAFF. Looking up the rest from reference TRBV25-1 and TRBJ1-1 gives the full variable domain: EADIYQTPRYLVIGTGKKITLECSQTMGHDKMYWYQQDPGMELHLIHYSYGVNSTEKGDLSSESTVSRIRTEHFPLTLESARPSHTSQYLCASRAGNTEAFFGQGTRLTVV.

J is TRBJ2-5 and V is TRBV15, with D uncertain. This CDR3 region has 15 residues. CDR1 is LNHNV, CDR2 YYDKDF, per germline (reference sequence). Trimming stripped 3 bases from V and 2 bases from J, with 13 bases between. The CDR3 sequence is CATSSMRLLQETQYF. CDR3 coding DNA: TGTGCCACCAGCAGTATGCGGTTACTGCAAGAGACCCAGTACTTC.

The V and J genes are TRBV4-3 and TRBJ1-4; D gene uncertain. The V and J ends lost 1 base and 8 bases respectively, with 11 bases between them. Germline CDR1 is LGHNA and CDR2 is YSLEER. This CDR3 has 14 amino acids. CDR3 protein: CASSQGGPVEKLFF. CDR3 coding DNA: TGCGCCAGCAGCCAAGGAGGTCCGGTAGAAAAACTGTTTTTT.

The chain links TRBV4-2 to TRBJ2-1; D possibly corresponds to TRBD2 (6 bases). With 0 bases removed from V and 0 bases from J, the gap between germline ends came to 12 bases. Germline V gene data show CDR1 as LGHNA and CDR2 as YNFKEQ. The CDR3 loop spans 17 amino acids. As DNA, the CDR3 is TGTGCCAGCAGCCAAGACTTGGCGGGAAGCTCCTACAATGAGCAGTTCTTC. Protein: CASSQDLAGSSYNEQFF.

The chain combines TRBV11-2 with TRBJ1-1, with TRBD1 identical over 9 bases. The CDR3 is made up of 14 amino acids. V dropped 6 bases and J dropped 10; count of bases not matched to a gene: 12. Germline V gene lookup returns CDR1 SGHAT and CDR2 FQNNGV. CDR3 in amino acids: CASSFRDRQGVAFF. The CDR3 nucleotides are TGTGCCAGCAGTTTTAGGGATCGACAGGGGGTAGCTTTCTTT. Supplemented by reference TRBV11-2 and TRBJ1-1, the full variable domain reads EAGVAQSPRYKIIEKRQSVAFWCNPISGHATLYWYQQILGQGPKLLIQFQNNGVVDDSQLPKDRFSAERLKGVDSTLKIQPAKLEDSAVYLCASSFRDRQGVAFFGQGTRLTVV.

V is TRBV9 and J is TRBJ2-1; maybe TRBD1 (6 bases). V lost 0 bases and J 9 bases, leaving 16 bases between the germline ends. CDR1 is SGDLS, CDR2 YYNGEE, per germline. The CDR3 length is 15 residues. CDR3 nucleotide sequence: TGTGCCAGCAGCGTAGGCTGGGCAGGGGCGGGTGAGCAGTTCTTC. Protein: CASSVGWAGAGEQFF.

The chain carries TRBV9 and TRBJ2-5; no definite D call. Trimming removed 0 bases from V and 7 bases from J, with 19 bases in between. Germline V lookup: CDR1 SGDLS, CDR2 YYNGEE. The CDR3 is made up of 16 amino acids. CDR3 nucleotides: TGTGCCAGCAGCGTAGGGATCCGGACGCCCTGGGCGACCCAGTACTTC. It codes for CASSVGIRTPWATQYF. Full variable domain (remainder filled in from reference TRBV9 and TRBJ2-5): DSGVTQTPKHLITATGQRVTLRCSPRSGDLSVYWYQQSLDQGLQFLIQYYNGEERAKGNILERFSAQQFPDLHSELNLSSLELGDSALYFCASSVGIRTPWATQYFGPGTRLLVL.

The J gene is TRBJ2-7, the V gene TRBV5-1; no firm D call. V lost 0 bases, J lost 2 bases, and 9 bases lay in between. Germline V gives CDR1 SGHRS, CDR2 YFSETQ. The CDR3 consists of 14 residues. The DNA of the CDR3 is TGCGCCAGCAGCTTGGAAGGTTATGCCTACGAGCAGTACTTC. The encoded protein is CASSLEGYAYEQYF.

This chain links TRBV25-1 with TRBJ1-2; D is uncertain. Germline loops: CDR1 MGHDK, CDR2 SYGVNS. The CDR3 runs to 14 residues. V was cut by 6 bases and J by 4 bases, with 15 bases left in between. CDR3 sequence: CASSPPGEGYGYTF. CDR3 nucleotides: TGTGCCAGCAGCCCGCCCGGGGAGGGCTATGGCTACACCTTC.